The 2 T cell receptor beta chains below come from one sample, sequenced in a study of shared clonotypes between healthy human individuals. The assay was immunoSEQ multiplex PCR, and TCRdb's table has in-frame clones only and misses some. The table has around 1.9 million clones, 80% to 95% seen once. Naivety among CD8 cells was defined by CD45RO negativity and positive CCR7 selection, thereby excluding terminally differentiated effector memory CD45RA+ cells. The sample consisted of naive CD8+ T cells from PBMCs. These receptors all come from a man between 18 and 29 years old in good health. Some clones in this sample may be carry-over from other donors' samples.

The V and J genes are TRBV5-1 and TRBJ2-3; 10 nucleotides align to TRBD2. Per germline, CDR1 SGHRS and CDR2 YFSETQ. The CDR3 contains 16 residues. V gave up 0 bases and J gave up 6 bases; unmatched junction bases: 7. The CDR3 spells CASSLVFSGRFDTQYF. Here the CDR3 DNA reads TGCGCCAGCAGCTTGGTCTTTAGCGGGAGGTTCGATACGCAGTATTTT.

This clone was detected only once. The rearrangement joins TRBV18 to TRBJ2-1; 14 bases match TRBD2. Trimming took 3 bases from V and 9 from J; bases not matched to a gene: 7. Germline CDR1 and CDR2: KGHSH and LQKENI. This CDR3 contains 16 residues. The CDR3 DNA reads as TGTGCCAGCTCACCCGTGGGGACTAGCGGGAGTCGTGAGCAGTTCTTC. It yields the protein CASSPVGTSGSREQFF.